This TCR beta chain was identified during a study of cytomegalovirus exposure and HLA in healthy donors. This CDR3 has 13 amino acids. The V gene lost 1 base and the J gene lost 2 bases, with 4 bases spanning the gap. Germline-derived CDR1 and CDR2 are SGHNT and YENEEA. The primer mix had 60 Vbeta and 13 Jbeta primers. The table came from immunoSEQ multiplex PCR; TCRdb's copy has only in-frame clones and leaves some out. In the table there are about 150,000 clones, 65% to 85% of which are singletons. Study results and caveats: Analysis performed later showed TCR beta chains linked to HLA being more clonally expanded than equally common others.

Donors counted as nominally healthy when sampled, yet unrecorded immune exposures were likely. This clone came up a few times. Its antigen remains unidentified. The clonotype was recovered from a male donor in good health and CMV-seropositive. The J gene is TRBJ2-3, the V gene TRBV11-3; D unresolved. Material: PBMCs. The CDR3 coding sequence is TGTGCCAGCAGCTTAGGGCCCACAGATACGCAGTATTTT. Amino acid sequence: CASSLGPTDTQYF.